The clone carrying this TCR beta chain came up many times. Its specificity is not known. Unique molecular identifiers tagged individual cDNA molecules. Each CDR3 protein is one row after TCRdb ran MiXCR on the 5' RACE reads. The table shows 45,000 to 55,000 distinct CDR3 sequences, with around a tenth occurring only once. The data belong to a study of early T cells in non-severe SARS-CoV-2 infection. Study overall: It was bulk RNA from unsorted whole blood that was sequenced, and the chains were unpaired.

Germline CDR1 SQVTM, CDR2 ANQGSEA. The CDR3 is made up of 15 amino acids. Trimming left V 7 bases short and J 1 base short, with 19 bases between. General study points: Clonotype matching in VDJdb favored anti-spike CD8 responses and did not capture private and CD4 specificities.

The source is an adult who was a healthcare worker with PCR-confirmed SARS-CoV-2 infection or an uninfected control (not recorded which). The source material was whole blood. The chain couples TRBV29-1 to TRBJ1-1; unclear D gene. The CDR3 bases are TGCAGCGCCCGAGCGGGATCTAATAAGAACACTGAAGCTTTCTTT. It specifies CSARAGSNKNTEAFF.